Below, 28 T cell receptor beta chains from the same sample are listed, as sequenced in a study of cytomegalovirus exposure and HLA in healthy donors. 60 Vbeta and 13 Jbeta primers were used in PCR. Clones were read by immunoSEQ multiplex PCR, and TCRdb kept only the in-frame ones, dropping some. The data show roughly 160,000 clones, around four fifths seen once. The specimen was PBMCs. The receptors come from a woman in her forties or fifties in good health and CMV-seronegative.

The table lists this clone with a count of one. V gene TRBV19 combines with J gene TRBJ2-7; possible D gene TRBD1, 6 bases. V was clipped by 5 bases and J by 7 bases, with 24 bases between them. The CDR3 is 16 residues long. Germline-derived CDR1 and CDR2 are LNHDA and SQIVND (reference sequence). CDR3 loop: CASSHTAEQGRREQYF. The CDR3 DNA sequence: TGTGCCAGTAGTCACACAGCAGAACAGGGCCGTAGAGAGCAGTACTTC. Full variable domain (remainder filled in from reference TRBV19 and TRBJ2-7): DGGITQSPKYLFRKEGQNVTLSCEQNLNHDAMYWYRQDPGQGLRLIYYSQIVNDFQKGDIAEGYSVSREKKESFPLTVTSAQKNPTAFYLCASSHTAEQGRREQYFGPGTRLTVT.

This clone was seen a few times. The J gene is TRBJ2-1, the V gene TRBV6-1, with D hard to call. From germline, CDR1 is MNHNS and CDR2 SASEGT. The CDR3 contains 15 residues. Deletions cut 2 bases from V and 10 bases from J, with 18 bases between. The CDR3 loop reads CASSEFSGEFGEQFF. CDR3 sequence (DNA): TGTGCCAGCAGTGAATTCAGTGGAGAATTCGGCGAGCAGTTCTTC.

Here the CDR3 DNA reads TGTGCCAGCAGGGGACAACGTGTAATAGTGAGTGGCTACGGGGCCAACGTCCTGACTTTC. Protein sequence: CASRGQRVIVSGYGANVLTF. This sequence joins TRBV28 and TRBJ2-6; D might be TRBD1 (6 bases). The CDR3 runs to 20 residues. Germline CDR1 reads MDHEN; CDR2 reads SYDVKM. Between the trimmed V and J ends, which lost 6 bases and 4 bases, there was a span of 28 bases.

J is TRBJ2-3 and V is TRBV5-1; maybe TRBD2 (6 bases). Germline V CDR1 and CDR2: SGHRS, YFSETQ. The CDR3 length is 14 residues. Trimming took off 4 bases at V and 5 bases at J, with 14 bases between the two ends. The CDR3 region is CASSPTSSLDTQYF. The CDR3 DNA reads as TGCGCCAGCAGCCCTACTAGCAGCCTAGATACGCAGTATTTT.

This clone has only a few counts. The sample holds other DNA sequences that translate to the same CDR3. The genes are TRBV5-1 and TRBJ1-1, with D maybe TRBD1 (5 bases). This CDR3 has 13 residues. The V gene's germline CDR1 is SGHRS and CDR2 YFSETQ. Trimming removed 3 bases from V and 1 base from J, with 7 bases in between. CDR3 DNA: TGCGCCAGCAGCTCCCAGGGGAACACTGAAGCTTTCTTT. Its translation is CASSSQGNTEAFF.

The chain couples TRBV5-1 to TRBJ2-7, with a tentative D call TRBD1 (6 bases). The CDR3 runs 16 residues. V was clipped by 4 bases and J by 2 bases, with 19 bases between them. Germline assignment: CDR1 SGHRS and CDR2 YFSETQ. CDR3 residues: CASSPITQGLAYEQYF. As DNA, the CDR3 is TGCGCCAGCAGCCCTATTACGCAGGGGTTGGCCTACGAGCAGTACTTC.

This chain uses TRBV4-2 with TRBJ1-3, with no clear D. Germline CDR1 reads LGHNA; CDR2 reads YNFKEQ. There are 18 residues in the CDR3. The germline V and J ends were trimmed by 0 bases and 0 bases, with 15 bases remaining between them. CDR3: CASSQDTLSVSSGNTIYF. CDR3 DNA sequence: TGTGCCAGCAGCCAAGATACCCTTTCCGTGAGCTCTGGAAACACCATATATTTT.

This clone was recorded a few times. One end of the junction does not line up with germline, which may come from a read error. This chain connects TRBV5-6 to TRBJ2-1; 7 bases agree with TRBD2. CDR1 and CDR2 (germline): SGHDT, YYEEEE. This CDR3 contains 12 residues. CDR3 region: CASNQLLGEGIF. The CDR3 DNA sequence: TGTGCCAGCAACCAGCTCCTGGGGGAGGGTATCTTC.

Note on this clone: Other DNA sequences of this sample code for an identical CDR3. The chain couples TRBV28 to TRBJ2-3; tentatively, D is TRBD2 (6 bases). The CDR3 length is 15 residues. Germline CDR1 reads MDHEN; CDR2 reads SYDVKM. Trimming took off 5 bases at V and 2 bases at J, with 14 bases between the two ends. The CDR3 sequence: CASSLRGLTTDTQYF. In nucleotides, the CDR3 is TGTGCCAGCAGTCTTCGGGGACTTACCACAGATACGCAGTATTTT.

This clone was seen a few times. The rearrangement uses TRBV6-5 and TRBJ1-1; 7 nucleotides match TRBD1. CDR1 is MNHEY and CDR2 is SVGAGI in the germline V gene. The trim removed 7 bases at V and 2 bases at J, leaving 7 bases unmatched. The CDR3 totals 14 residues. As DNA, the CDR3 is TGTGCCAGCACACACTGGGACAGTAACACTGAAGCTTTCTTT. This sequence encodes CASTHWDSNTEAFF.

J is TRBJ1-5 and V is TRBV19, with 7 bases matching TRBD1. Germline V gives CDR1 LNHDA, CDR2 SQIVND (reference sequence). CDR3 length: 18 amino acids. V dropped 6 bases and J dropped 0; count of bases not matched to a gene: 14. CDR3 region: CASSSLIGTDDSNQPQHF. The DNA of the CDR3 is TGTGCCAGTAGCTCCCTGATAGGGACAGACGATAGCAATCAGCCCCAGCATTTT. The variable domain in full, completed from reference TRBV19 and TRBJ1-5, reads DGGITQSPKYLFRKEGQNVTLSCEQNLNHDAMYWYRQDPGQGLRLIYYSQIVNDFQKGDIAEGYSVSREKKESFPLTVTSAQKNPTAFYLCASSSLIGTDDSNQPQHFGDGTRLSIL.

The gene calls are TRBV9 and TRBJ2-5; 9 bases match TRBD1. From germline, CDR1 is SGDLS and CDR2 YYNGEE. V was pared by 0 bases and J by 5 bases, with 8 bases of the junction left unmatched. There are 16 residues in the CDR3. The CDR3 DNA reads as TGTGCCAGCAGCGTAGGCACAGGGGGCATTTTGGAGACCCAGTACTTC. Translation: CASSVGTGGILETQYF.

Only a few counts were recorded for this clone. V is TRBV28 and J is TRBJ2-1; TRBD2 aligns across 16 bases. CDR1 and CDR2 (germline): MDHEN, SYDVKM. The CDR3 has 21 amino acids. Losses at the gene ends were 3 bases for V and 4 bases for J; bases not matched to a gene: 15. The CDR3 DNA sequence: TGTGCCAGCAGTTTCCGCGGGACTAGCGGGAGGGCGGCTCGTCTATACAATGAGCAGTTCTTC. Translated, it gives CASSFRGTSGRAARLYNEQFF.

The chain has TRBV6-5 and TRBJ1-3, with D uncertain. Between the trimmed V and J ends, which lost 5 bases and 4 bases, there was a span of 15 bases. The CDR3 length is 15 residues. Germline CDR1 and CDR2: MNHEY and SVGAGI. The CDR3 here is CASSLPGIFGNTIYF. Here the CDR3 DNA reads TGTGCCAGCAGTCTCCCGGGTATTTTCGGAAACACCATATATTTT.

This clone was seen only a few times. V and J are TRBV9 and TRBJ2-3; 8 nucleotides match TRBD2. Germline CDR1 and CDR2: SGDLS and YYNGEE. The ends lost 0 bases at V and 6 bases at J; junction bases unmatched: 6. The CDR3 has 15 amino acids. Here the CDR3 DNA reads TGTGCCAGCAGCGTAGTCGGGGGGGGATGGGATACGCAGTATTTT. This gives the protein CASSVVGGGWDTQYF.

V gene TRBV6-1 combines with J gene TRBJ2-7; the D is unclear. Looked up from germline, CDR1 is MNHNS and CDR2 is SASEGT. Between the trimmed V and J ends, which lost 6 bases and 4 bases, there was a span of 10 bases. The CDR3 is made up of 12 amino acids. CDR3 in DNA: TGTGCCAGCAGCGAAAAGAGGTACGAGCAGTACTTC. It encodes CASSEKRYEQYF.

Here the CDR3 reads CASSLPPGGVSPYNSPLHF. The CDR3 DNA follows: TGTGCCAGCAGTTTACCCCCGGGGGGAGTCTCACCTTATAATTCACCCCTCCACTTT. This sequence joins TRBV28 and TRBJ1-6; weak D call: TRBD1 (5 bases). V dropped 2 bases and J dropped 4 bases, with 21 bases sitting between them. This CDR3 has 19 amino acids. Germline CDR1 reads MDHEN; CDR2 reads SYDVKM.

The rearrangement uses TRBV7-2 and TRBJ1-1; 7 bases map to TRBD1. The CDR3 length is 14 residues. The V gene's germline CDR1 is SGHTA and CDR2 FQGNSA. V lost 3 bases and J lost 1; bases outside the gene matches: 2. The CDR3 DNA is TGTGCCAGCAGCTTTCGACAGGGGAACACTGAAGCTTTCTTT. This sequence encodes CASSFRQGNTEAFF. The whole variable domain, remainder taken from reference TRBV7-2 and TRBJ1-1, is GAGVSQSPSNKVTEKGKDVELRCDPISGHTALYWYRQSLGQGLEFLIYFQGNSAPDKSGLPSDRFSAERTGGSVSTLTIQRTQQEDSAVYLCASSFRQGNTEAFFGQGTRLTVV.

J is TRBJ1-5 and V is TRBV28; D unresolved. The germline CDR1 and CDR2 sequences are MDHEN and SYDVKM. This CDR3 contains 14 residues. V was shortened by 3 bases and J by 7 bases, with 13 bases between the two germline ends. In DNA form, the CDR3 reads TGTGCCAGCAGTTTGGTGGCCACGCGGCAGCCCCAGCATTTT. Protein product: CASSLVATRQPQHF.

V gene TRBV28 combines with J gene TRBJ2-3; a possible D gene is TRBD2 (5 bases). Trimming left V 3 bases short and J 6 bases short, with 13 bases between. CDR1 is MDHEN, CDR2 SYDVKM, per germline. The CDR3 runs to 14 residues. CDR3 sequence reads: CASSFPNSGDTQYF. DNA of the CDR3: TGTGCCAGCAGTTTCCCCAATTCGGGGGATACGCAGTATTTT.

The V gene is TRBV5-1, the J gene TRBJ1-1; D possibly corresponds to TRBD1 (5 bases). CDR1 is SGHRS, CDR2 YFSETQ, per germline. The CDR3 consists of 15 residues. Between the trimmed V and J ends, which lost 0 bases and 6 bases, there was a span of 15 bases. CDR3 sequence: CASSLGGGDRAEAFF. CDR3 bases: TGCGCCAGCAGCTTGGGCGGGGGGGACCGCGCTGAAGCTTTCTTT.

The gene calls are TRBV7-2 and TRBJ2-3, with TRBD2 as a possible D gene (5 bases). Per germline, CDR1 SGHTA and CDR2 FQGNSA. Trimming shortened V by 1 base and J by 2 bases, and 7 bases separated the two germline ends. CDR3 length: 14 residues. CDR3 in amino acids: CASSLGGYTDTQYF. The DNA of the CDR3 is TGTGCCAGCAGCTTAGGAGGGTACACAGATACGCAGTATTTT. Supplemented by reference TRBV7-2 and TRBJ2-3, the full variable domain reads GAGVSQSPSNKVTEKGKDVELRCDPISGHTALYWYRQSLGQGLEFLIYFQGNSAPDKSGLPSDRFSAERTGGSVSTLTIQRTQQEDSAVYLCASSLGGYTDTQYFGPGTRLTVL.

The genes are TRBV19 and TRBJ1-6; TRBD1 might be the D (5 bases). The V gene lost 2 bases and the J gene lost 11 bases, with 13 bases spanning the gap. The CDR3 extends over 14 amino acids. Germline V gene data show CDR1 as LNHDA and CDR2 as SQIVND (reference sequence). The CDR3 region is CASSIQGLGTPLHF. The CDR3 nucleotides read TGTGCCAGTAGTATACAGGGACTCGGGACACCCCTCCACTTT. The full variable domain, with the rest looked up from reference TRBV19 and TRBJ1-6, is DGGITQSPKYLFRKEGQNVTLSCEQNLNHDAMYWYRQDPGQGLRLIYYSQIVNDFQKGDIAEGYSVSREKKESFPLTVTSAQKNPTAFYLCASSIQGLGTPLHFGNGTRLTVT.

The chain recombines TRBV28 with TRBJ1-5; TRBD1 might be the D (6 bases). V gave up 5 bases and J gave up 4 bases, with 18 bases separating them. This CDR3 is 16 amino acids long. Germline V gene data show CDR1 as MDHEN and CDR2 as SYDVKM. The CDR3 region is CASSPLGLQGNQPQHF. The DNA of the CDR3 is TGTGCCAGCAGTCCCCTAGGTTTGCAGGGGAATCAGCCCCAGCATTTT.

This rearrangement joins TRBV18 to TRBJ2-2; TRBD2 is a possible D gene (5 bases). CDR3 length: 15 residues. V lost 1 base to trimming and J lost 3 bases, with 9 bases between them. CDR1 KGHSH and CDR2 LQKENI come from the germline V gene. CDR3 sequence (DNA): TGTGCCAGCTCACCACGGAACGGGGACACCGGGGAGCTGTTTTTT. It encodes CASSPRNGDTGELFF.

The chain is built from TRBV30 and TRBJ2-7; possibly TRBD1 for D (7 bases). Trimming shortened V by 4 bases and J by 7 bases, and 14 bases separated the two germline ends. Germline-derived CDR1 and CDR2 are GTSNPN and SVGIG (reference sequence). This CDR3 has 12 residues. The CDR3: CAWKGARGEQYF. The CDR3 region has the DNA TGTGCCTGGAAGGGGGCCCGGGGGGAGCAGTACTTC. The variable domain in full, with the rest retrieved from reference TRBV30 and TRBJ2-7, is SQTIHQWPATLVQPVGSPLSLECTVEGTSNPNLYWYRQAAGRGLQLLFYSVGIGQISSEVPQNLSASRPQDRQFILSSKKLLLSDSGFYLCAWKGARGEQYFGPGTRLTVT.

The chain links TRBV4-3 to TRBJ2-1, with no clear D. CDR3 length: 15 residues. V lost 6 bases to trimming and J lost 8 bases, with 20 bases between them. Germline CDR1 and CDR2: LGHNA and YSLEER. The CDR3 sequence: CASSAQASLSDEQFF. CDR3 sequence (DNA): TGCGCCAGCAGTGCCCAGGCTTCGCTATCCGATGAGCAGTTCTTC.

V gene TRBV7-2 combines with J gene TRBJ1-2, with D perhaps matching TRBD1 (6 bases). V lost 5 bases to trimming and J lost 6 bases, with 16 bases between them. Germline CDR1 reads SGHTA; CDR2 reads FQGNSA. The CDR3 has 14 residues. CDR3 bases: TGTGCCAGCAGCCCTAGTTGGACAGTTAATGGCTACACCTTC. This translates into CASSPSWTVNGYTF.